These 21 T cell receptor beta chains share one sample of origin, sequenced in a study of blood T cell repertoires in COVID-19. TCRdb's copy holds only in-frame clones and misses some; the assay was immunoSEQ multiplex PCR. The sample consists of approximately 180,000 clones, 82% of them appearing once. The sequenced sample consisted of PBMCs or T cells enriched from blood (not recorded which). The source is a woman aged 55-69 years with acute COVID-19.

The rearrangement joins TRBV5-1 to TRBJ2-7; 14 bases are shared with TRBD2. The germline gives CDR1 SGHRS, CDR2 YFSETQ. This CDR3 is 16 amino acids long. J was trimmed by 1 base and V by 4 bases; bases with no gene match: 4. CDR3 DNA sequence: TGCGCCAGCAGCGCCGGGACTAGCGGGGGATCCTACGAGCAGTACTTC. It encodes CASSAGTSGGSYEQYF.

The V call is TRBV7-7, the J call TRBJ2-3; D might be TRBD1 (5 bases). There are 15 residues in the CDR3. Trimming stripped 4 bases from V and 6 bases from J, with 17 bases between. Per germline, CDR1 SSHAT and CDR2 FNYEAQ (reference sequence). For the CDR3, the DNA is TGTGCCAGCAGCTCAAGCATAGGGGCGCAGGATACGCAGTATTTT. It codes for CASSSSIGAQDTQYF.

In this sample, this clone turned up once. The rearrangement uses TRBV6-1 and TRBJ2-7; maybe TRBD1 (5 bases). V gave up 2 bases and J gave up 4 bases, with 9 bases separating them. This CDR3 spans 13 amino acids. CDR1 is MNHNS and CDR2 is SASEGT in the germline V gene. CDR3 nucleotide sequence: TGTGCCAGCAGTGAAACCAGGGCTTACGAGCAGTACGTC. The encoded protein is CASSETRAYEQYV.

This chain links TRBV27 with TRBJ2-7, with 12 positions matching TRBD1. The CDR3 consists of 15 residues. The trim removed 3 bases at V and 4 bases at J, leaving 4 bases unmatched. CDR1 and CDR2 (germline): MNHEY, SMNVEV (reference sequence). CDR3 sequence (DNA): TGTGCCAGCAGTTTGGCGGGACAGGGGGCTTACGAGCAGTACGTC. Translation gives CASSLAGQGAYEQYV.

The V gene is TRBV15, the J gene TRBJ1-4, with a possible D match to TRBD1 (5 bases). CDR1 and CDR2 from the germline V gene are LNHNV and YYDKDF (reference sequence). V was shortened by 8 bases and J by 5 bases, with 9 bases between the two germline ends. The CDR3 has 12 amino acids. The CDR3 region has the DNA TGTGCCACCCGGGGGAACAATGAAAAACTGTTTTTT. It translates to CATRGNNEKLFF.

This clone has a handful of counts. The chain uses TRBV18 and TRBJ2-7; possibly TRBD1 for D (6 bases). Per germline, CDR1 KGHSH and CDR2 LQKENI. The CDR3 is made up of 12 amino acids. V was shortened by 2 bases and J by 6 bases, with 8 bases between the two germline ends. The CDR3 DNA reads as TGTGCCAGCTCACCAGCAGGGGTCGAGCAGTACGTC. Protein sequence: CASSPAGVEQYV.

The chain recombines TRBV27 with TRBJ2-7; D is ambiguous. Trimming removed 6 bases at V and 4 bases at J, with 7 bases between. Looked up from germline, CDR1 is MNHEY and CDR2 is SMNVEV (reference sequence). CDR3 length equals 11 residues. CDR3 nucleotide sequence: TGTGCCAGCAGACTCTCGTACGAGCAGTACTTC. Residues: CASRLSYEQYF.

This clone came up once. J is TRBJ2-7 and V is TRBV10-1, with D tentatively TRBD2 (6 bases). CDR1 is WNHNN and CDR2 is SYGVQD in the germline V gene (reference sequence). The V end lost 10 bases, the J end lost 5 bases, and 21 bases lay between the germline ends. The length of the CDR3 is 14 residues. The CDR3 DNA reads as TGCGCCACCTCGCCGGGAGACAGAGCCAACGAGCAGTACTTC. It codes for CATSPGDRANEQYF.

The chain employs TRBV6-1 and TRBJ1-1, with 12 bases that match TRBD1. Germline CDR1 MNHNS, CDR2 SASEGT. This CDR3 contains 15 residues. V trimming: 3 bases; J trimming: 5 bases; junction bases outside the gene matches: 4. The CDR3 sequence: CASSEGTGGWTEAFF. CDR3 DNA sequence: TGTGCCAGCAGTGAGGGGACAGGGGGCTGGACTGAAGCTTTCTTT.

The V and J genes are TRBV27 and TRBJ2-3; tentative D call: TRBD2 (6 bases). V shed 8 bases and J shed 6 bases, with 24 bases lying between them. Germline V gene lookup returns CDR1 MNHEY and CDR2 SMNVEV (reference sequence). The length of the CDR3 is 16 residues. The CDR3 region has the DNA TGTGCCAGCTCACCAGAACCAGCGGGCCTGCTGGATACGCAGTATTTT. It is translated as CASSPEPAGLLDTQYF.

This clone was seen a single time. The V call is TRBV6-2 or TRBV6-3, the J call TRBJ1-5; D is possibly TRBD1 (6 bases). Germline CDR1 MNHEY, CDR2 SVGEGT. This CDR3 contains 15 residues. V was trimmed by 4 bases and J by 4 bases, leaving 14 bases between them. The CDR3 DNA reads TGTGCCAGCAGTTTTCTCAGGGGAAAAAATCAGCCCCAGCATTTT. Amino acid sequence: CASSFLRGKNQPQHF.

The rearrangement uses TRBV19 and TRBJ1-2; D remains unclear. Germline V CDR1 and CDR2: LNHDA, SQIVND (reference sequence). The CDR3 runs 12 residues. The germline V and J ends were trimmed by 7 bases and 2 bases, with 8 bases remaining between them. The DNA for the CDR3 is TGTGCCAGTACCCCGGGGAACTATGGCTACACCTTC. Residues: CASTPGNYGYTF.

The rearrangement uses TRBV7-8 and TRBJ1-2, with 8 bases aligning to TRBD1. V trimming: 2 bases; J trimming: 7 bases; junction bases outside the gene matches: 6. The germline V gene has CDR1 SGHVS and CDR2 FQNEAQ. The CDR3 is 14 residues long. The CDR3 region is CASSLYQGAGGYTF. The CDR3 DNA reads TGTGCCAGCAGCTTATACCAGGGGGCTGGTGGCTACACCTTC.

The chain combines TRBV9 with TRBJ1-3; D may be TRBD1 (5 bases). V shed 1 base and J shed 2 bases, with 7 bases lying between them. The germline gives CDR1 SGDLS, CDR2 YYNGEE. The CDR3 sequence is 14 residues long. CDR3 DNA sequence: TGTGCCAGCAGCGTACAACAGGCTGGAAACACCATATATTTT. Translation: CASSVQQAGNTIYF.

The sample holds a few counts of this clone. The rearrangement joins TRBV7-9 to TRBJ2-7; no firm D call. The CDR3 covers 13 residues. Germline-derived CDR1 and CDR2 are SEHNR and FQNEAQ (reference sequence). Deletions cut 2 bases from V and 3 bases from J, with 8 bases between. CDR3 region: CASSLSFLYEQYF. The CDR3 bases are TGTGCCAGCAGCTTATCGTTCCTCTACGAGCAGTACTTC.

The chain links TRBV9 to TRBJ2-1, with D unresolved. Germline V CDR1 and CDR2: SGDLS, YYNGEE. The CDR3 sequence is 13 residues long. The V and J ends lost 0 bases and 9 bases respectively, with 10 bases between them. CDR3 coding DNA: TGTGCCAGCAGCGTAGCGGTAGGCGGTGAGCAGTTCTTC. Amino acids: CASSVAVGGEQFF.

CDR3 bases: TGTGCCACCAAGGCAGGGGGCGTGAACACTGAAGCTTTCTTT. Translation: CATKAGGVNTEAFF. The chain combines TRBV15 with TRBJ1-1, with 8 positions matching TRBD1. The CDR3 has 14 residues. The V gene end was trimmed by 7 bases and the J gene end by 0 bases; junction bases not matched to a gene: 4. Looked up from germline, CDR1 is LNHNV and CDR2 is YYDKDF (reference sequence).

This clone was seen just once. The rearrangement uses TRBV28 and TRBJ2-5; D perhaps matches TRBD1 (5 bases). Per germline, CDR1 MDHEN and CDR2 SYDVKM. CDR3 length: 18 residues. The V and J ends lost 5 bases and 2 bases respectively, with 24 bases between them. CDR3 nucleotide sequence: TGTGCCAGCAGTCCTTGGTGGGCCAGGGTGAGGAATCAAGAGACCCAGTACTTC. Translation gives CASSPWWARVRNQETQYF.

V gene TRBV7-2 combines with J gene TRBJ2-3, with TRBD2 identical over 10 bases. Germline V gene lookup returns CDR1 SGHTA and CDR2 FQGNSA. The CDR3 covers 18 residues. Trimming at V came to 1 base and at J to 5 bases, leaving 12 bases not matched to a gene. CDR3 coding DNA: TGTGCCAGCAGCTTAGTTGGGTCTAGCGGGAGTGACAGAGATACGCAGTATTTT. Its translation is CASSLVGSSGSDRDTQYF.

The chain's CDR3 is CASSRDRLGNQPQHF. For the CDR3, the DNA is TGTGCCAGCAGCCGCGACAGGTTAGGGAATCAGCCCCAGCATTTT. V is TRBV7-2 and J is TRBJ1-5; TRBD1 is a possible D gene (6 bases). Germline lookup yields CDR1 SGHTA and CDR2 FQGNSA. Trimming removed 5 bases at V and 4 bases at J, with 15 bases between. The CDR3 has 15 residues.

The CDR3 protein is CASRVSRPLHF. The CDR3 DNA reads as TGTGCCAGCCGGGTTTCCCGGCCCCTCCACTTT. This chain links TRBV6-5 with TRBJ1-6; D not certain. Germline lookup yields CDR1 MNHEY and CDR2 SVGAGI. The CDR3 contains 11 residues. Trimming left V 8 bases short and J 13 bases short, with 12 bases between.